A selection of T cell receptor beta chains follows, all from one sample in a study of shared clonotypes between healthy human individuals. TCRdb keeps only in-frame clones here, not all; method: immunoSEQ multiplex PCR. The sample consists of about 2.5 million clones, roughly 90% of them appearing once. The sample consisted of naive CD4+ T cells from PBMCs. Receptor source: a man younger than 30 in good health. Some clones in this sample may be carry-over from other donors' samples. CDR3s include the opening cysteine and the closing phenylalanine or tryptophan. The order of the fields is D gene, clone size, J gene, V gene, CDR3 length, CDR3 protein, CDR3 DNA. A D gene is named only where the DNA matches it firmly. The size field is filled for only some rows; it gives once, few, many or a size class.

- | once | TRBJ2-5 | TRBV29-1 | 13 | CSVGLNLGETQYF | TGCAGCGTTGGACTGAACTTGGGAGAGACCCAGTACTTC
TRBD2 | - | TRBJ2-1 | TRBV5-1 | 16 | CASSRPRTSGNNEQFF | TGCGCCAGCAGCCGCCCAAGGACTAGCGGAAACAATGAGCAGTTCTTC
TRBD2 | - | TRBJ2-7 | TRBV30 | 16 | CAWTSGRSFVTYEQYF | TGTGCCTGGACTAGCGGGAGGTCCTTTGTTACCTACGAGCAGTACTTC
- | - | TRBJ2-3 | TRBV6-6 | 13 | CASGRGNTDTQYF | TGTGCCAGCGGTCGGGGGAACACAGATACGCAGTATTTT
TRBD2 | - | TRBJ2-7 | TRBV6-5 | 15 | CASSYSREGPYEQYF | TGTGCCAGCAGTTACTCTCGGGAGGGGCCCTACGAGCAGTACTTC
- | - | TRBJ2-1 | TRBV5-1 | 13 | CASSRTTRNEQFF | TGCGCCAGCAGCAGGACTACCAGGAATGAGCAGTTCTTC
- | - | TRBJ2-3 | TRBV7-7 | 13 | CASSLGGTDTQYF | TGTGCCAGCAGCTTAGGTGGCACAGATACGCAGTATTTT
- | - | TRBJ1-4 | TRBV28 | 14 | CASSLVETNEKLFF | TGTGCCAGCAGTTTGGTAGAGACTAATGAAAAACTGTTTTTT
- | - | TRBJ1-2 | TRBV28 | 16 | CASSNPPGGRGYGYTF | TGTGCCAGCAGCAACCCCCCGGGGGGCAGGGGCTATGGCTACACCTTC
- | - | TRBJ1-1 | TRBV29-1 | 14 | CSVTTQDRNTEAFF | TGCAGCGTTACCACCCAGGACAGAAACACTGAAGCTTTCTTT
- | - | TRBJ2-7 | TRBV11-2 | 15 | CASSLLGAGDYEQYF | TGTGCCAGCAGCTTATTAGGGGCAGGGGATTACGAGCAGTACTTC
TRBD1 | - | TRBJ1-5 | TRBV18 | 16 | CASSSRGGGSNQPQHF | TGTGCCAGCTCCTCCAGGGGAGGGGGCAGCAATCAGCCCCAGCATTTT
- | - | TRBJ2-7 | TRBV6-1 | 15 | CASSEARGTNYEQYF | TGTGCCAGCAGTGAAGCTAGGGGGACAAACTACGAGCAGTACTTC
- | - | TRBJ2-7 | TRBV5-4 | 13 | CASSLVNIYEQYF | TGTGCCAGCAGCTTGGTTAACATATACGAGCAGTACTTC
TRBD2 | - | TRBJ2-3 | TRBV11-2 | 16 | CASSLGSGGGPDTQYF | TGTGCCAGCAGCTTAGGATCGGGGGGAGGGCCAGATACGCAGTATTTT
TRBD2 | - | TRBJ2-3 | TRBV11-2 | 17 | CASSWGTSGRVTDTQYF | TGTGCCAGCAGCTGGGGGACTAGCGGGAGGGTCACAGATACGCAGTATTTT
- | few | TRBJ2-1 | TRBV6-6 | 14 | CASSYSGSSHEQFF | TGTGCCAGCAGTTACTCGGGTAGCAGCCATGAGCAGTTCTTC
TRBD1 | - | TRBJ1-2 | TRBV28 | 15 | CASSLLGQGIYGYTF | TGTGCCAGCAGTTTGTTGGGACAGGGCATCTATGGCTACACCTTC
- | few | TRBJ1-5 | TRBV28 | 12 | CASNLLGQPQHF | TGTGCCAGCAACCTCCTTGGGCAGCCCCAGCATTTT
- | once | TRBJ1-2 | TRBV19 | 13 | CASSRGRLGLYTF | TGTGCCAGTAGTCGCGGCCGACTAGGGCTGTACACCTTC
TRBD2 | - | TRBJ2-7 | TRBV14 | 15 | CASSLELARCYEQYF | TGTGCCAGCAGCCTGGAACTAGCGAGATGCTACGAGCAGTACTTC
- | - | TRBJ1-3 | TRBV9 | 16 | CASSSRSGSAGNTIYF | TGTGCCAGCAGCTCCCGCTCAGGCTCGGCGGGAAACACCATATATTTT
TRBD1 | - | TRBJ2-3 | TRBV29-1 | 14 | CSVTRQGVTDTQYF | TGCAGCGTGACACGACAGGGTGTTACAGATACGCAGTATTTT
TRBD2 | - | TRBJ2-7 | TRBV15 | 18 | CATSRTLVAGGPLGEQYF | TGTGCCACCAGCAGAACATTGGTAGCGGGAGGGCCGTTAGGGGAGCAGTACTTC